The 20 T cell receptor beta chains below were found in one sample sequenced in a study of T cell responses to AZD1222 COVID-19 vaccine. Sequencing used immunoSEQ multiplex PCR; TCRdb keeps in-frame clones, though not all of them. The table shows about 98,000 clones, with about 90% occurring only once. Material: peripheral blood, obtained on day 0 of MenACWY control vaccination. The receptors stem from an adult in good health.

The chain recombines TRBV7-2 with TRBJ2-7; D perhaps matches TRBD1 (6 bases). The CDR3 totals 15 residues. Trimming shortened V by 6 bases and J by 6 bases, and 21 bases separated the two germline ends. Germline CDR1 is SGHTA and CDR2 is FQGNSA. The CDR3 is CASRRAETGTLEQYF. As DNA, the CDR3 is TGTGCCAGCAGGAGGGCTGAGACAGGCACCCTCGAGCAGTACTTC.

This clone was seen just once. The chain employs TRBV6-2 or TRBV6-3 and TRBJ1-5; no clear D gene. Germline CDR1 and CDR2: MNHEY and SVGEGT. V was trimmed by 0 bases and J by 5 bases, leaving 14 bases between them. The CDR3 length is 16 residues. The CDR3 sequence: CASSYSRALSDQPQHF. Here the CDR3 DNA reads TGTGCCAGCAGTTACTCTCGGGCCCTGTCGGATCAGCCCCAGCATTTT.

The V gene is TRBV6-2 or TRBV6-3, the J gene TRBJ1-1; 7 bases agree with TRBD1. The CDR3 has 14 residues. CDR1 is MNHEY, CDR2 SVGEGT, per germline. J was trimmed by 5 bases and V by 5 bases; bases with no gene match: 8. The CDR3 loop reads CASSIRQGRTEAFF. CDR3 sequence (DNA): TGTGCCAGCAGTATTAGACAGGGAAGAACTGAAGCTTTCTTT.

The chain links TRBV2 to TRBJ1-3; no clear D. The CDR3 runs to 11 residues. Germline CDR1 reads SNHLY; CDR2 reads FYNNEI. The V end was cut by 7 bases, the J end by 7 bases, with 8 bases between. The CDR3 DNA is TGTGCCAGCACTCTGGGGAACACCATATATTTT. It yields the protein CASTLGNTIYF.

The V gene is TRBV4-2, the J gene TRBJ2-3; the match to TRBD2 covers 7 bases. The CDR3 extends over 16 amino acids. J was trimmed by 3 bases and V by 1 base; bases with no gene match: 7. Germline CDR1 and CDR2: LGHNA and YNFKEQ. This CDR3 reads CASSQGGLAVTDTQYF. The CDR3 DNA sequence: TGTGCCAGCAGCCAAGGCGGGCTAGCGGTAACAGATACGCAGTATTTT.

The J gene is TRBJ1-1, the V gene TRBV7-9; D might be TRBD1 (5 bases). CDR1 is SEHNR, CDR2 FQNEAQ, per germline (reference sequence). The CDR3 runs to 14 residues. The V end lost 5 bases, the J end lost 2 bases, and 12 bases lay between the germline ends. The CDR3 reads CASSPAGSNTEAFF. Here the CDR3 DNA reads TGTGCCAGCAGCCCCGCAGGGAGCAACACTGAAGCTTTCTTT.

The chain couples TRBV6-1 to TRBJ1-6; no clear D. The CDR3 is 12 residues long. The germline CDR1 and CDR2 sequences are MNHNS and SASEGT. The ends were cut back, 3 bases at V and 10 bases at J, with 7 bases in the middle. CDR3 in amino acids: CASSDRISPLHF. In nucleotides, the CDR3 is TGTGCCAGCAGTGACAGGATCTCACCCCTCCACTTT.

The genes are TRBV7-8 and TRBJ1-5, with TRBD1 as a possible D gene (6 bases). The germline V and J ends were trimmed by 5 bases and 5 bases, with 10 bases remaining between them. CDR3 length: 13 residues. Germline V gene lookup returns CDR1 SGHVS and CDR2 FQNEAQ. The CDR3: CASSNRVDQPQHF. The CDR3, as DNA: TGTGCCAGCAGCAACAGGGTGGATCAGCCCCAGCATTTT.

The chain recombines TRBV12-3 or TRBV12-4 with TRBJ1-6; D is ambiguous. The CDR3 has 12 amino acids. V dropped 2 bases and J dropped 6 bases, with 2 bases sitting between them. CDR3 residues: CASSLRNSPLHF. CDR3 in DNA: TGTGCCAGCAGTTTACGTAATTCACCCCTCCACTTT.

The chain is built from TRBV4-2 and TRBJ1-3; the D gene is possibly TRBD1 (6 bases). The CDR3 length is 16 residues. CDR1 LGHNA and CDR2 YNFKEQ come from the germline V gene. V lost 1 base and J 6 bases, leaving 16 bases between the germline ends. The CDR3 reads CASSQGARDRKNTIYF. The CDR3 DNA reads as TGTGCCAGCAGCCAAGGCGCTCGCGACAGGAAAAACACCATATATTTT.

The rearrangement links TRBV19 to TRBJ1-2, with D tentatively TRBD1 (5 bases). V was pared by 4 bases and J by 5 bases, with 20 bases between. Germline V gives CDR1 LNHDA, CDR2 SQIVND (reference sequence). The CDR3 length is 16 residues. CDR3 coding DNA: TGTGCCAGTAGTACTAGCCTGACAGACCCTCGGTATGGCTACACCTTC. As protein: CASSTSLTDPRYGYTF.

The chain combines TRBV24-1 with TRBJ1-5; no reliable D call. V gave up 4 bases and J gave up 6 bases, with 12 bases separating them. The CDR3 is made up of 14 amino acids. Per germline, CDR1 KGHDR and CDR2 SFDVKD. The CDR3 nucleotides read TGTGCCACCAGTGACCCGGGAGTCATTCAGCCCCAGCATTTT. This gives the protein CATSDPGVIQPQHF.

The DNA of the CDR3 is TGTGCCTGGAGTAATACAGATACGCAGTATTTT. As protein: CAWSNTDTQYF. The chain recombines TRBV30 with TRBJ2-3; D gene unclear. V lost 2 bases, J lost 3 bases, and 3 bases lay in between. The CDR3 totals 11 residues. Germline loops: CDR1 GTSNPN, CDR2 SVGIG (reference sequence).

The gene calls are TRBV20-1 and TRBJ1-1; D is uncertain. This CDR3 contains 11 residues. Deletions cut 0 bases from V and 7 bases from J, with 6 bases between. Germline-derived CDR1 and CDR2 are DFQATT and SNEGSKA (reference sequence). In DNA form, the CDR3 reads TGCAGTGCTAGAGATCCAGATGAAGCTTTCTTT. Translated: CSARDPDEAFF.

The chain combines TRBV7-2 with TRBJ2-2; D gene unclear. Deletions cut 3 bases from V and 0 bases from J, with 8 bases between. The CDR3 runs 15 residues. The germline V gene has CDR1 SGHTA and CDR2 FQGNSA. CDR3 in amino acids: CASSLGRSNTGELFF. For the CDR3, the DNA is TGTGCCAGCAGCTTGGGCAGATCGAACACCGGGGAGCTGTTTTTT.

The chain links TRBV10-3 to TRBJ2-7; 8 bases match TRBD1. The CDR3 loop spans 14 amino acids. J gave up 2 bases and V 6 bases, and 6 bases lay outside the gene matches. CDR1 is ENHRY, CDR2 SYGVKD, per germline. The CDR3 loop is CAISNRQGTYEQYF. CDR3 DNA sequence: TGTGCCATCAGCAACAGACAGGGGACCTACGAGCAGTACTTC.

The CDR3 loop reads CASSYERGEAFF. The CDR3 DNA follows: TGTGCCAGCAGTTATGAGAGGGGGGAAGCTTTCTTT. This rearrangement joins TRBV6-6 to TRBJ1-1, with D perhaps matching TRBD1 (6 bases). Germline-derived CDR1 and CDR2 are MNHNY and SVGAGI (reference sequence). V was trimmed by 3 bases and J by 8 bases, leaving 10 bases between them. The CDR3 runs to 12 residues.

The V and J genes are TRBV3-1 (or the pseudogene TRBV3-2) and TRBJ2-3, with D possibly TRBD2 on 5 matching bases. V was cut by 4 bases and J by 1 base, with 12 bases left in between. The CDR3 is 15 amino acids. Germline assignment: CDR1 LGHDT and CDR2 YNNKEL (reference sequence). CDR3 in amino acids: CASSPPRRGTDTQYF. The CDR3 coding sequence is TGTGCCAGCAGCCCTCCTAGGCGGGGCACAGATACGCAGTATTTT.

V gene TRBV12-3 or TRBV12-4 combines with J gene TRBJ1-2; perhaps TRBD1 as D (5 bases). This CDR3 is 13 amino acids long. The V end was cut by 4 bases, the J end by 4 bases, with 10 bases between. CDR3 amino acids: CASSSGTSYGYTF. CDR3 coding DNA: TGTGCCAGCAGTTCCGGGACCTCCTATGGCTACACCTTC.

This rearrangement joins TRBV5-1 to TRBJ2-2; D perhaps matches TRBD1 (6 bases). The CDR3 loop spans 15 amino acids. The V end lost 4 bases, the J end lost 0 bases, and 10 bases lay between the germline ends. The germline CDR1 and CDR2 sequences are SGHRS and YFSETQ. The CDR3 nucleotides are TGCGCCAGCAGCGTGGGACACGCGAACACCGGGGAGCTGTTTTTT. Its translation: CASSVGHANTGELFF.